This TCR beta chain was identified in a study of T cells in Graves' hyperthyroidism and ophthalmopathy. Turning to the study itself: Pretreatment peripheral blood was obtained at initial diagnosis. Overall study findings and caveats: Ophthalmopathy cases were set apart from stable hyperthyroidism by a 13 V-J model.

This CDR3 contains 13 residues. Germline assignment: CDR1 DFQATT and CDR2 SNEGSKA (reference sequence). The V and J ends lost 0 bases and 5 bases respectively, with 10 bases between them. Using RNA transcripts as the source, TCR beta CDR3 regions were amplified. The HTBI set primed first-round TCR CDR3 RT-PCR. One entry per CDR3 protein results from TCRdb running MiXCR on the multiplex PCR reads. Of over 150,000 distinct CDR3 sequences in the sample, about 15% were seen once. As concerns this clonotype: Its antigen is unidentified.

This chain uses TRBV20-1 with TRBJ1-2, with D unclear. The clonotype originates from a woman in her forties or fifties with Graves' hyperthyroidism. Sequencing was done on a sample of blood. The CDR3 spells CSARERERYGYTF. The CDR3 coding sequence is TGCAGTGCTAGAGAAAGGGAGAGGTATGGCTACACCTTC.